These T cell receptor beta chains were read from a single sample in a study of glioma-infiltrating T cells after dendritic cell vaccination. Produced via immunoSEQ multiplex PCR; TCRdb's table is partial and in-frame only. This sample has tens of thousands of clones, with roughly 90% found just once. The sequencing here drew on blood, taken before dendritic cell vaccination. The receptors come from a human donor with glioblastoma. The CDR3 runs from the conserved cysteine through the conserved F or W. Fields, in order: CDR3 protein, D gene, V gene, J gene. A D gene is named only where the DNA matches it firmly.

CASSRAGANEQFF	.	TRBV25-1	TRBJ2-1
CASSRLAGGNYNEQFF	TRBD2	TRBV7-2	TRBJ2-1
CASSASGGADTQYF	TRBD2	TRBV6-4	TRBJ2-3
CASSQTVPNQPQHF	.	TRBV6-1	TRBJ1-5
CASSSFLQDSYEQYF	.	TRBV5-8	TRBJ2-7
CASSSRLAGDEQYF	TRBD2	TRBV11-3	TRBJ2-7
CASSPRMGGRTDTQYF	.	TRBV5-6	TRBJ2-3
CASSRTLGTPDYEQYF	.	TRBV19	TRBJ2-7
CASSMTGGGNEQFF	TRBD1	TRBV28	TRBJ2-1
CASSQLRTGGYTF	TRBD1	TRBV14	TRBJ1-2
CASSVDGQYNSPLHF	.	TRBV9	TRBJ1-6
CASRRQTEAFF	.	TRBV25-1	TRBJ1-1
CASSLGASGSQETQYF	TRBD2	TRBV7-8	TRBJ2-5
CASSQHKGQLAKNIQYF	TRBD1	TRBV23-1	TRBJ2-4
CASSALSTDTQYF	.	TRBV10-1	TRBJ2-3
CASSPRDSINEKLFF	TRBD1	TRBV11-3	TRBJ1-4
CASSLGGGPTDTQYF	.	TRBV7-3	TRBJ2-3
CATSSGTGGDTEAFF	TRBD1	TRBV15	TRBJ1-1
CASRDRDRGHGGELFF	TRBD1	TRBV11-3	TRBJ2-2
CASSPRGGGGANVLTF	TRBD2	TRBV19	TRBJ2-6
CASSADGTSSGNTIYF	.	TRBV6-4	TRBJ1-3
CASSLGTSGRLEQFF	TRBD2	TRBV5-8	TRBJ2-1
CASSGTSGTDTQYF	TRBD2	TRBV6-5	TRBJ2-3
CASSNRGRGEETQYF	TRBD1	TRBV19	TRBJ2-5
CASSQGGAGANVLTF	.	TRBV5-1	TRBJ2-6
CASSVTGTANEKLFF	TRBD1	TRBV9	TRBJ1-4
CASSQGAGGTSYNEQFF	.	TRBV4-2	TRBJ2-1
CASSLGQGARGYTF	TRBD1	TRBV9	TRBJ1-2
CASTSSSGANVLTF	.	TRBV7-8	TRBJ2-6
CASSLAGGRETQYF	.	TRBV7-8	TRBJ2-5